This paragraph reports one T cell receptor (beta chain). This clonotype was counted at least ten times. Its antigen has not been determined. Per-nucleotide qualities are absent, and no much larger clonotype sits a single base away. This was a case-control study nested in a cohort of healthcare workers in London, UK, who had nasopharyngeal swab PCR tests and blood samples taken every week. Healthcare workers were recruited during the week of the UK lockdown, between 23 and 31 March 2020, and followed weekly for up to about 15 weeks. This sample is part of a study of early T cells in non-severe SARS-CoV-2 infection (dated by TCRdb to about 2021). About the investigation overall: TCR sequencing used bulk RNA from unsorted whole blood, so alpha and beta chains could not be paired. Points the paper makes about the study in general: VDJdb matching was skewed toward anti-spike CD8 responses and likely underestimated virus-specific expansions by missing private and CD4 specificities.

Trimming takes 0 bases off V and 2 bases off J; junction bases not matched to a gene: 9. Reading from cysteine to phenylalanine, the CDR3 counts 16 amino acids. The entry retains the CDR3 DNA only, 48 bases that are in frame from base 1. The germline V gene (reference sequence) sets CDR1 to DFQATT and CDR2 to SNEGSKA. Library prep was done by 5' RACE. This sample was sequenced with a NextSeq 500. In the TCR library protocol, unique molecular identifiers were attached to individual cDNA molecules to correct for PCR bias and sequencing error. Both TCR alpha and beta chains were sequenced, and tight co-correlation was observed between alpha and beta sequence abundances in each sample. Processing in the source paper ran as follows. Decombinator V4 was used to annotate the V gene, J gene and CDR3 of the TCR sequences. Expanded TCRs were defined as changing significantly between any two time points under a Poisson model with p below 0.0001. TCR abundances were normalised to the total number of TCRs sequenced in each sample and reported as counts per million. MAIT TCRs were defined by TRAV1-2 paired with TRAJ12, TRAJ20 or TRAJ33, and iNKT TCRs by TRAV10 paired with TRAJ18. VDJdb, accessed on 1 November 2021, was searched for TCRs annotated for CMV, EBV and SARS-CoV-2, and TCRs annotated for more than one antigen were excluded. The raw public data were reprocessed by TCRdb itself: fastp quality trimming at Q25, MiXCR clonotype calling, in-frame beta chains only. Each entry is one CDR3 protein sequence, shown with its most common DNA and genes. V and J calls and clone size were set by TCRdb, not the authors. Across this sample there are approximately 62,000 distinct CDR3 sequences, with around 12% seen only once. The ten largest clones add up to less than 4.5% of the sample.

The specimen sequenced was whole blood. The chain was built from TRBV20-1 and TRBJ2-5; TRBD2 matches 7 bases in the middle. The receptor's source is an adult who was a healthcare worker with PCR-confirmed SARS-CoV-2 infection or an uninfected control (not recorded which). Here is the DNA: TGCAGTGCTAGAGACCCCTTAACTAGCGCACAAGAGACCCAGTACTTC. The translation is CSARDPLTSAQETQYF.